The next 15 T cell receptor beta chains were all read from a single sample in a study of CD8+CD57+ T cells in acquired aplastic anemia. Genomic DNA provided the template from which TCR beta VDJ and CDR3 profiles were obtained. TCRdb re-called the reads through MiXCR, storing one row per CDR3 protein. The sample comprises hundreds of thousands of distinct CDR3 sequences, about two thirds of which are singletons, and 4% rests with the top ten. Input material: sorted CD4+, CD8+, or CD8+CD57+ T cells (not recorded which) from PBMCs. These receptors all come from a human donor in good health, serving as a control.

This chain joins TRBV20-1 and TRBJ1-1, with D perhaps TRBD1 (6 bases). Germline V gives CDR1 DFQATT, CDR2 SNEGSKA (reference sequence). Trimming pared 0 bases from V and 14 bases from J, leaving 22 bases between. The CDR3 contains 14 residues. The CDR3 here is CSARERTGNTGAFF. CDR3 nucleotides: TGCAGTGCTAGAGAACGCACAGGGAACACTGGAGCCTTCTTT.

In its sample, this clonotype was seen many times. CDR3 sequence (DNA): TGTGCCAGCAGCGCCCGGACAGGGGTCCGTACAGATACGCAGTATTTT. This gives the protein CASSARTGVRTDTQYF. V is TRBV11-3 and J is TRBJ2-3; 9 positions agree with TRBD1. Germline V CDR1 and CDR2: SGHNT, YENEEA. The CDR3 runs 16 residues. Trimming at V came to 5 bases and at J to 3 bases, leaving 9 bases not matched to a gene.

The chain links TRBV12-3 or TRBV12-4 to TRBJ1-5, with a weak D call TRBD1 (5 bases). V shed 2 bases and J shed 9 bases, with 14 bases lying between them. The CDR3 spans 14 residues. The DNA of the CDR3 is TGTGCCAGCAGTTTAAACGTGGGGGGGTTGCCCCAGCATTTT. Protein product: CASSLNVGGLPQHF.

In its sample, this clonotype was seen many times. CDR3 sequence: CASSLGQTYGYTF. The DNA of the CDR3 is TGCGCCAGCAGCTTGGGACAGACGTATGGCTACACCTTC. The chain combines TRBV5-1 with TRBJ1-2, with D tentatively TRBD1 (5 bases). This CDR3 has 13 amino acids. Germline values: CDR1 SGHRS, CDR2 YFSETQ. Trimming stripped 0 bases from V and 5 bases from J, with 8 bases between.

The J gene is TRBJ1-2, the V gene TRBV3-1, with a tentative D call TRBD1 (6 bases). Trimming took off 0 bases at V and 4 bases at J, with 12 bases between the two ends. CDR3 size: 15 residues. Looked up from germline, CDR1 is LGHDT and CDR2 is YNNKEL (reference sequence). CDR3 DNA sequence: TGTGCCAGCAGCCAAGAGATAGGACAGTTCTATGGCTACACCTTC. It encodes CASSQEIGQFYGYTF.

The CDR3 sequence: CASSRQDGANYGYTF. The CDR3 DNA follows: TGTGCCAGCAGCCGTCAAGATGGTGCTAACTATGGCTACACCTTC. The chain has TRBV9 and TRBJ1-2; D gene ambiguous. Trimming stripped 4 bases from V and 0 bases from J, with 13 bases between. There are 15 residues in the CDR3. The germline V gene encodes CDR1 SGDLS and CDR2 YYNGEE.

As to this clonotype: The limits of the CDR3 on the DNA are not certain, so only TCRdb's listed CDR3 is given. J is TRBJ1-5 and V is TRBV6-2 or TRBV6-3; TRBD1 is the table's D call and was not checked against the DNA. CDR1 is MNHEY and CDR2 is SVGEGT in the germline V gene. The CDR3 spans 20 residues, counting both ends. The CDR3 here is CASGYESQAFFGQGNQPQHF.

This clonotype was found many times. The J gene is TRBJ2-5, the V gene TRBV19, with TRBD2 matching 9 bases. With 4 bases clipped from V and 5 bases from J, the junction kept 8 bases outside the gene matches. The CDR3 spans 15 residues. Germline V gene data show CDR1 as LNHDA and CDR2 as SQIVND (reference sequence). CDR3 loop: CASSNPGLAGETQYF. The DNA of the CDR3 is TGTGCCAGTAGTAACCCGGGACTAGCTGGCGAGACCCAGTACTTC.

With regard to this clonotype: The junction differs from germline at one of its ends, possibly a read error. The rearrangement uses TRBV5-1 and TRBJ2-7, with 10 bases matching TRBD1. The V gene's germline CDR1 is SGHRS and CDR2 YFSETQ. The CDR3 runs to 15 residues. The CDR3 protein is CASSLAGDRGYEQCF. Here the CDR3 DNA reads TGCGCCAGCAGCTTGGCCGGGGACAGGGGCTACGAGCAGTGCTTC.

This clonotype has at least ten counts. J is TRBJ1-2 and V is TRBV2; D perhaps matches TRBD1 (5 bases). Trimming left V 6 bases short and J 2 bases short, with 10 bases between. CDR3 size: 13 residues. Germline CDR1 is SNHLY and CDR2 is FYNNEI. CDR3 in amino acids: CASSKTENYGYTF. For the CDR3, the DNA is TGTGCCAGCAGCAAGACAGAGAACTATGGCTACACCTTC.

The chain recombines TRBV7-2 with TRBJ1-2, with TRBD1 matching 8 bases. The CDR3 sequence is 15 residues long. V lost 3 bases to trimming and J lost 7 bases; unmatched junction nucleotides: 10. CDR1 is SGHTA and CDR2 is FQGNSA in the germline V gene. The CDR3, as DNA: TGTGCCAGCAGCTTGGGCAGGGGGCCGATCTTTGGCTACACCTTC. Translating it yields CASSLGRGPIFGYTF.

The genes are TRBV20-1 and TRBJ2-7; 7 bases match TRBD2. CDR3 size: 14 residues. Per the germline V gene, CDR1 is DFQATT and CDR2 is SNEGSKA (reference sequence). Trimming took 6 bases from V and 5 from J; bases not matched to a gene: 13. Written as DNA, the CDR3 is TGCAGTGCCACTGTGCGGGAGACAGACAACGAGCAGTACTTC. This gives the protein CSATVRETDNEQYF.

The CDR3: CSATAGLAQPQHF. As DNA, the CDR3 is TGCAGTGCTACGGCCGGACTAGCTCAGCCCCAGCATTTT. The chain uses TRBV20-1 and TRBJ1-5; D is undetermined. The CDR3 runs 13 residues. V dropped 4 bases and J dropped 6 bases, with 13 bases sitting between them. The germline gives CDR1 DFQATT, CDR2 SNEGSKA (reference sequence).

With regard to this clonotype: At one end, the junction sequence differs from germline, possibly due to a read error. The J gene is TRBJ1-2, the V gene TRBV10-2; D is possibly TRBD1 (6 bases). Germline-derived CDR1 and CDR2 are WSHSY and SAAADI. This CDR3 region has 14 residues. The CDR3 spells CGARGHRASYGYTF. The DNA for the CDR3 is TGTGGCGCCAGAGGGCACAGGGCAAGCTATGGCTACACCTTC.

Comments on this clonotype: Without the conserved terminal phenylalanine or tryptophan, this CDR3 likely stems from a read error. The genes are TRBV7-2 and TRBJ1-4; D ambiguous. V lost 5 bases, J lost 11 bases, and 18 bases lay in between. The germline gives CDR1 SGHTA, CDR2 FQGNSA. The CDR3 has 14 amino acids. The CDR3 region is CASSVRGEKSKLFL. The CDR3 DNA sequence: TGTGCCAGCAGCGTGCGTGGGGAGAAGAGCAAACTGTTTCTT.